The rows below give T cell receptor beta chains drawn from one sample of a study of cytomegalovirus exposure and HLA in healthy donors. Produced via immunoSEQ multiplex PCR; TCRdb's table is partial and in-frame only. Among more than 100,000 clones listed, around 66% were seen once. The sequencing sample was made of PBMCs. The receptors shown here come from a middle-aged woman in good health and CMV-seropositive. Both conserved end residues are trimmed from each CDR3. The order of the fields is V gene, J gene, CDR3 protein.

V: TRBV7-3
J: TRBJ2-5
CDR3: ASSLFGRGQETQY

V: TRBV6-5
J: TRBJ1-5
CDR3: ASSWGTGDQPQH

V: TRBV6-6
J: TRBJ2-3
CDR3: ASSPLGGAGTDTQY

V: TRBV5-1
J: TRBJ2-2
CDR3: ASSLLEGLGTGELF

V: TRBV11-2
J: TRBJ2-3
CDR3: ASSSVSGTDTQY

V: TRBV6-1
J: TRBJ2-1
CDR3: ASSEEGRIYNEQF

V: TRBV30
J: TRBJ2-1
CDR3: AWSGGHSLLGPNNQLYAF

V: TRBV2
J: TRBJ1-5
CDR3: ASSESANSQPQH

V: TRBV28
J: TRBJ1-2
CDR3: ASSNSVSGYT

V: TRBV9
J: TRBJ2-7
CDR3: ASSRGTSGNLAHYEQY

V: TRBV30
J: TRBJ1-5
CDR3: AWSVITGGNQPQH

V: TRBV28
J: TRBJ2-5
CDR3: ASSTEVGRGETQY

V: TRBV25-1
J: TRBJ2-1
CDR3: ASSEGTGYYNEQF

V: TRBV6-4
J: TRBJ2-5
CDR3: ARSGVTQY

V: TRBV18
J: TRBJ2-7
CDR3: ASSPPRGDRSSYEQY

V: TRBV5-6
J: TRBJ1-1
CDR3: ASSLWTDPRGNTEAF